Sequencing of this T cell receptor (beta chain) was carried out in a study of T cells in Graves' hyperthyroidism and ophthalmopathy. General study findings and limits: Ophthalmopathy stood apart from stable hyperthyroidism in a 13 V-J model.

In this sample, this clonotype turned up many times. The antigen is not known. Amplification of TCR beta CDR3 regions was performed using RNA transcripts as template. During a first-round RT-PCR of the TCR CDR3, the HTBI primer set was used. TCRdb itself ran the multiplex PCR reads through MiXCR, one entry per CDR3 protein. Of 250,000 to 300,000 distinct CDR3 sequences listed, about an eighth were seen once; the top ten hold roughly 7.9%. Patients were excluded for uncontrolled infection, other autoimmune disease, pregnancy or lactation. The TCR comes from a woman aged 40 to 50 with Graves' hyperthyroidism. The specimen sequenced was blood.

CDR3 region: CASSRQGAGTDTQYF. The CDR3 nucleotides are TGTGCCAGCAGCCGTCAAGGGGCTGGCACAGATACGCAGTATTTT. The chain couples TRBV7-8 to TRBJ2-3, with D possibly matching TRBD1 (5 bases). Germline CDR1 SGHVS, CDR2 FQNEAQ. Trimming removed 5 bases from V and 1 base from J, with 13 bases in between. This CDR3 comprises 15 residues.